This TCR beta chain comes out of a study of T cell changes during pregnancy in multiple sclerosis. The CDR3 runs to 15 residues. The germline CDR1 and CDR2 sequences are MNHNS and SASEGT. The ends were cut back, 2 bases at V and 5 bases at J, with 13 bases in the middle. The data were produced by immunoSEQ multiplex PCR, yet TCRdb's version contains in-frame clones alone and is incomplete. The data hold 50,000 or so clones, with approximately 94% observed a single time. The starting material was CD4+ T cells from peripheral blood mononuclear cells, obtained before pregnancy. The chain links TRBV6-1 to TRBJ1-5; D remains ambiguous. The TCR comes from a female donor with multiple sclerosis, enrolled in a pregnancy study. The CDR3 spells CASSEPGRRYQPQHF. DNA of the CDR3: TGTGCCAGCAGTGAACCGGGCAGGAGGTATCAGCCCCAGCATTTT.